This passage covers 29 T cell receptor beta chains from one sample sequenced in a study of cytomegalovirus exposure and HLA in healthy donors. The PCR employed 60 Vbeta primers together with 13 Jbeta primers. Profiling relied on immunoSEQ multiplex PCR, and the TCRdb table lists in-frame clones only, not all of them. The sample consists of around 150,000 clones, under 70% of them appearing once. The specimen sequenced was PBMCs. These receptors were obtained from a woman between 25 and 40 years old in good health and CMV-seropositive.

The chain carries TRBV19 and TRBJ2-1; D perhaps matches TRBD1 (6 bases). Germline V gene lookup returns CDR1 LNHDA and CDR2 SQIVND (reference sequence). The germline V and J ends were trimmed by 10 bases and 3 bases, with 16 bases remaining between them. The CDR3 runs to 14 residues. CDR3 amino acids: CATAPGAHYNEQFF. CDR3 DNA: TGTGCCACCGCGCCAGGGGCTCACTACAATGAGCAGTTCTTC.

V is TRBV19 and J is TRBJ1-5; 8 nucleotides line up with TRBD1. V was clipped by 3 bases and J by 4 bases; unmatched bases: 5. Germline lookup yields CDR1 LNHDA and CDR2 SQIVND (reference sequence). This CDR3 has 15 amino acids. The CDR3 loop reads CASSIGRGRNQPQHF. CDR3 in DNA: TGTGCCAGTAGTATCGGCAGGGGGCGGAATCAGCCCCAGCATTTT.

The genes are TRBV10-1 and TRBJ2-5; perhaps TRBD2 as D (5 bases). Trimming removed 4 bases from V and 3 bases from J, with 9 bases in between. CDR1 and CDR2 from the germline V gene are WNHNN and SYGVQD (reference sequence). CDR3 size: 13 residues. CDR3 in DNA: TGCGCCAGCAGTGCGCAGCGGAAAGAGACCCAGTACTTC. Protein sequence: CASSAQRKETQYF.

In its sample, this clone was seen a few times. CDR3 DNA sequence: TGTGCCAGCAGCTTGGGCATTGAGAATGGCTACACCTTC. Translating gives CASSLGIENGYTF. The V call is TRBV7-9, the J call TRBJ1-2; D uncertain. Per germline, CDR1 SEHNR and CDR2 FQNEAQ (reference sequence). This CDR3 spans 13 amino acids. Trimming shortened V by 3 bases and J by 6 bases, and 11 bases separated the two germline ends.

V is TRBV18 and J is TRBJ2-7; D possibly corresponds to TRBD1 (6 bases). Trimming pared 2 bases from V and 2 bases from J, leaving 19 bases between. The CDR3 is 17 amino acids. The V gene's germline CDR1 is KGHSH and CDR2 LQKENI. CDR3 sequence reads: CASSPVRGRISAYEQYF. CDR3 nucleotides: TGTGCCAGCTCACCAGTCAGGGGACGGATCAGTGCCTACGAGCAGTACTTC.

The genes are TRBV5-1 and TRBJ2-1, with 9 bases that match TRBD2. This CDR3 is 15 amino acids long. Germline V lookup: CDR1 SGHRS, CDR2 YFSETQ. V was pared by 0 bases and J by 8 bases, with 6 bases of the junction left unmatched. The chain's CDR3 is CASSLGGRGWDEQFF. CDR3 coding DNA: TGCGCCAGCAGCTTGGGCGGGAGGGGGTGGGATGAGCAGTTCTTC.

The V and J genes are TRBV6-5 and TRBJ1-5; D might be TRBD1 (6 bases). Germline V gene data show CDR1 as MNHEY and CDR2 as SVGAGI. The CDR3 length is 14 residues. The V end lost 4 bases, the J end lost 5 bases, and 12 bases lay between the germline ends. CDR3 protein: CASSSRGVDQPQHF. CDR3 DNA sequence: TGTGCCAGCAGTTCCAGGGGAGTCGATCAGCCCCAGCATTTT.

In its sample, this clone was seen a few times. The CDR3 bases are TGTGCCAGCAGTGGGGGAGGGCTAGGCACCGGGGAGCTGTTTTTT. It codes for CASSGGGLGTGELFF. The chain is built from TRBV2 and TRBJ2-2; 7 nucleotides match TRBD2. Germline-derived CDR1 and CDR2 are SNHLY and FYNNEI. J lost 4 bases, V lost 4 bases, and 6 bases had no gene match. The CDR3 contains 15 residues.

The genes are TRBV29-1 and TRBJ1-5; TRBD1 matches at 7 bases. Germline CDR1 reads SQVTM; CDR2 reads ANQGSEA. This CDR3 spans 14 amino acids. J gave up 5 bases and V 5 bases, and 9 bases lay outside the gene matches. The CDR3 protein is CSVRVTGVDQPQHF. CDR3 DNA sequence: TGCAGCGTTAGGGTCACAGGGGTAGATCAGCCCCAGCATTTT.

The V call is TRBV4-1, the J call TRBJ2-3; TRBD2 is a possible D gene (5 bases). CDR3 size: 15 residues. Trimming left V 5 bases short and J 3 bases short, with 15 bases between. Germline CDR1 and CDR2: MGHRA and YSYEKL. The CDR3 region has the DNA TGCGCCAGCAGCTTCGCAAAAACGGGGACAGATACGCAGTATTTT. Protein sequence: CASSFAKTGTDTQYF.

This clone was observed a few times. This rearrangement joins TRBV23-1 to TRBJ1-2; TRBD1 agrees at 7 bases. TRBV23-1 is annotated as an ORF whose role is uncertain. V shed 2 bases, J shed 2 bases, and the junction held 8 bases outside the gene matches. The CDR3 is 16 residues long. CDR3 sequence: CASSQLRQGPNYGYTF. As DNA, the CDR3 is TGCGCCAGCAGTCAACTGAGACAGGGACCGAACTATGGCTACACCTTC.

J is TRBJ1-1 and V is TRBV7-9; a possible D gene is TRBD1 (6 bases). Germline V CDR1 and CDR2: SEHNR, FQNEAQ (reference sequence). CDR3 length: 14 amino acids. The V gene lost 1 base and the J gene lost 4 bases, with 10 bases spanning the gap. The CDR3 region is CASSLEGRGTEAFF. CDR3 in DNA: TGTGCCAGCAGCTTAGAGGGCAGGGGCACTGAAGCTTTCTTT.

The V and J genes are TRBV6-5 and TRBJ1-6, with 8 bases aligning to TRBD1. This CDR3 has 16 residues. From germline, CDR1 is MNHEY and CDR2 SVGAGI. Losses at the gene ends were 2 bases for V and 14 bases for J; bases not matched to a gene: 14. The CDR3 protein is CASSYLQGARALALHF. CDR3 coding DNA: TGTGCCAGCAGTTACCTTCAGGGGGCGAGGGCATTGGCCCTCCACTTT.

CDR3 DNA sequence: TGTGCCAGCAGCTTGTATGACAGGCGAAATTCACCCCTCCACTTT. Its translation: CASSLYDRRNSPLHF. This chain uses TRBV5-6 with TRBJ1-6, with D possibly TRBD1 on 6 matching bases. The CDR3 runs to 15 residues. Germline lookup yields CDR1 SGHDT and CDR2 YYEEEE. V lost 1 base and J lost 7, with 12 bases in between.

This clone was counted only a few times. The rearrangement links TRBV2 to TRBJ1-2, with 7 nucleotides matching TRBD1. In germline, CDR1 is SNHLY, CDR2 FYNNEI. Germline trimming cut 8 bases from V and 6 bases from J; bases unmatched to any gene: 9. The CDR3 runs to 13 residues. CDR3 in amino acids: CASVSDRVHGYTF. The CDR3 DNA reads TGTGCCAGCGTATCCGACAGGGTGCATGGCTACACCTTC.

The V gene is TRBV5-6, the J gene TRBJ2-1; maybe TRBD2 (5 bases). The CDR3 spans 14 residues. Germline CDR1 is SGHDT and CDR2 is YYEEEE. Trimming stripped 6 bases from V and 5 bases from J, with 15 bases between. The CDR3 region has the DNA TGTGCCAGCACCCCAGTACTGGGAGACAATGAGCAGTTCTTC. The encoded protein is CASTPVLGDNEQFF.

V is TRBV5-1 and J is TRBJ2-2, with a tentative D call TRBD1 (5 bases). The CDR3 sequence is 16 residues long. Germline lookup yields CDR1 SGHRS and CDR2 YFSETQ. Trimming took 5 bases from V and 2 from J, leaving 16 bases between them. CDR3 nucleotide sequence: TGCGCCAGCAGTTATTCCGGCAGGGCTAACACCGGGGAGCTGTTTTTT. This sequence encodes CASSYSGRANTGELFF. The full variable domain, with the rest looked up from reference TRBV5-1 and TRBJ2-2, is KAGVTQTPRYLIKTRGQQVTLSCSPISGHRSVSWYQQTPGQGLQFLFEYFSETQRNKGNFPGRFSGRQFSNSRSEMNVSTLELGDSALYLCASSYSGRANTGELFFGEGSRLTVL.

The V gene is TRBV27, the J gene TRBJ1-2, with D hard to call. The CDR3 length is 14 residues. V shed 8 bases and J shed 6 bases, with 19 bases lying between them. Germline loops: CDR1 MNHEY, CDR2 SMNVEV (reference sequence). This CDR3 is CASGPRILNNGYTF. As DNA, the CDR3 is TGTGCCAGCGGGCCCCGTATATTAAACAATGGCTACACCTTC.

This clone was recorded once. This chain connects TRBV27 to TRBJ1-2; D is ambiguous. The CDR3 totals 12 residues. V lost 7 bases and J 8 bases, leaving 14 bases between the germline ends. CDR1 and CDR2 (germline): MNHEY, SMNVEV (reference sequence). DNA for the CDR3: TGTGCCAGCACCTCGAATCGGGGAGGCTACACCTTC. Amino acid sequence: CASTSNRGGYTF.

The table lists this clone with a count of one. J is TRBJ2-2 and V is TRBV10-3; 7 positions agree with TRBD1. With V trimmed by 9 bases and J by 3 bases, 13 bases remained unmatched. This CDR3 has 16 residues. Per germline, CDR1 ENHRY and CDR2 SYGVKD. CDR3 DNA: TGTGCCATAAGGCCCGAGACAGGGACCTACACCGGGGAGCTGTTTTTT. Amino acid sequence: CAIRPETGTYTGELFF.

The CDR3 sequence: CASSQDPGTFAGELFF. The CDR3, as DNA: TGTGCCAGCAGCCAAGATCCGGGAACATTCGCCGGGGAGCTGTTTTTT. The chain recombines TRBV4-2 with TRBJ2-2; TRBD2 is a possible D gene (5 bases). The CDR3 loop spans 16 amino acids. The germline V gene encodes CDR1 LGHNA and CDR2 YNFKEQ. Trimming shortened V by 0 bases and J by 6 bases, and 14 bases separated the two germline ends.

V gene TRBV7-9 combines with J gene TRBJ1-1; D may be TRBD1 (6 bases). The CDR3 is made up of 13 amino acids. CDR1 is SEHNR, CDR2 FQNEAQ, per germline (reference sequence). Trimming cost V 5 bases and J 3 bases, with 10 bases left between them. Here the CDR3 DNA reads TGTGCCAGCAGCGCTCGGACAGACACTGAAGCTTTCTTT. Translation gives CASSARTDTEAFF.

The chain joins TRBV5-7 to TRBJ1-5; no reliable D call. TRBV5-7 falls under the ORF class, with uncertain function. Trimming pared 1 base from V and 7 bases from J, leaving 15 bases between. CDR3 length: 15 residues. The CDR3, as DNA: TGTGCCAGCAGCTTGCGGGGAACGGTCCGGCAGCCCCAGCATTTT. It yields the protein CASSLRGTVRQPQHF.

This clone was found a few times. The chain combines TRBV5-1 with TRBJ2-3; D gene ambiguous. CDR3 size: 14 residues. CDR1 SGHRS and CDR2 YFSETQ come from the germline V gene. V lost 4 bases to trimming and J lost 0 bases, with 9 bases between them. This CDR3 is CASSSHRSTDTQYF. The CDR3 nucleotides are TGCGCCAGCAGCAGCCACCGAAGCACAGATACGCAGTATTTT.

CDR3 nucleotides: TGCGCCAGCAGCTTGGGGACAGGGGTCCAGGGTGAGACCCAGTACTTC. Its translation is CASSLGTGVQGETQYF. The chain joins TRBV5-1 to TRBJ2-5, with 9 bases that match TRBD1. Unmatched junction bases numbered 8, after V lost 0 bases and J lost 5 bases. CDR1 is SGHRS, CDR2 YFSETQ, per germline. This CDR3 is 16 amino acids long.

This clone was counted a few times. The J gene is TRBJ2-2, the V gene TRBV6-1; D gene ambiguous. In germline, CDR1 is MNHNS, CDR2 SASEGT. The CDR3 spans 12 residues. V was shortened by 7 bases and J by 1 base, with 4 bases between the two germline ends. The CDR3 nucleotides read TGTGCCAGCACGTGGAACACCGGGGAGCTGTTTTTT. Translating gives CASTWNTGELFF.

As concerns this clone: Mismatch with germline at one junction end may stem from a read error. The V call is TRBV5-6, the J call TRBJ1-1; weak D call: TRBD1 (5 bases). The germline gives CDR1 SGHDT, CDR2 YYEEEE. The CDR3 is 12 residues long. CDR3: CASSLAAGSGPF. CDR3 nucleotides: TGTGCCAGCAGCTTGGCTGCAGGGAGCGGGCCATTT. The whole variable domain, remainder taken from reference TRBV5-6 and TRBJ1-1, is DAGVTQSPTHLIKTRGQQVTLRCSPKSGHDTVSWYQQALGQGPQFIFQYYEEEERQRGNFPDRFSGHQFPNYSSELNVNALLLGDSALYLCASSLAAGSGPFGQGTRLTVV.

This chain links TRBV6-6 with TRBJ1-1; D not certain. The CDR3 is 15 residues long. Germline assignment: CDR1 MNHNY and CDR2 SVGAGI (reference sequence). The germline V and J ends were trimmed by 4 bases and 1 base, with 13 bases remaining between them. For the CDR3, the DNA is TGTGCCAGCAGTTTCAGACTGGAGACGAACACTGAAGCTTTCTTT. It is translated as CASSFRLETNTEAFF.

This clone has more than one count but fewer than ten. This rearrangement joins TRBV10-3 to TRBJ2-1, with D maybe TRBD1 (5 bases). Germline-derived CDR1 and CDR2 are ENHRY and SYGVKD. V was trimmed by 11 bases and J by 7 bases, leaving 15 bases between them. The CDR3 is 12 amino acids. The CDR3 coding sequence is TGTGCCTCTGGGGCAGTTCAGAATGAGCAGTTCTTC. It codes for CASGAVQNEQFF.